A single sample gave rise to the 2 T cell receptor beta chains below, sequenced in a study of T cells in women clearing cervical HPV infection. The assay was immunoSEQ multiplex PCR, and TCRdb's table has in-frame clones only and misses some. The sample table sets out roughly 47,000 clones. The specimen sequenced was blood buffy coat. The receptors originated from a woman aged 18 to 69 with a cervical HPV16 infection that either progressed to CIN3+ or cleared (not recorded which).

About this clone: The CDR3 extends 3 residues past the end of the read, so its final part is completed from the germline J gene. The V gene is TRBV29-1, the J gene TRBJ2-1, with a possible D match to TRBD1 (6 bases). CDR1 and CDR2 (germline): SQVTM, ANQGSEA. V was shortened by 1 base and J by 9 bases, with 19 bases between the two germline ends. CDR3 length: 15 residues. CDR3 sequence reads: CSVEVLMTQGGEQFF. The sequenced part of the CDR3 DNA is TGCAGCGTTGAAGTCCTGATGACACAGGGTGGTGAG.

The DNA read from the CDR3 is TGCAGTGCTAGACCCGGAGGGTCCTCACAGGATGATGGC. It specifies CSARPGGSSQDDG. The full CDR3 protein is CSARPGGSSQDDGYTF. The chain is built from TRBV20-1 and TRBJ1-2, with a tentative D call TRBD1 (5 bases). Read sequence stops 3 residues before the CDR3 end, and the germline J gene provides the missing end. This CDR3 spans 16 amino acids. The V and J ends lost 2 bases and 6 bases respectively, with 22 bases between them. Germline V CDR1 and CDR2: DFQATT, SNEGSKA (reference sequence).